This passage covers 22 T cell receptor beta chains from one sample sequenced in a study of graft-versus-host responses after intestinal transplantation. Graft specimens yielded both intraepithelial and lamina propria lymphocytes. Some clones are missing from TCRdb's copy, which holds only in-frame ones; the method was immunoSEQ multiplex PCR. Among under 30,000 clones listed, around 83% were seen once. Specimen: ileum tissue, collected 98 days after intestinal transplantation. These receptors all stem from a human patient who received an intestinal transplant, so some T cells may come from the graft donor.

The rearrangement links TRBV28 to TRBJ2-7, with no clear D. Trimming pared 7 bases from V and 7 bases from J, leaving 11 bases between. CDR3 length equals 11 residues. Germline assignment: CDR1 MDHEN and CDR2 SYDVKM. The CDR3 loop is CASKDLGEQYF. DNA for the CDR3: TGTGCCAGCAAAGATCTGGGGGAGCAGTACTTC.

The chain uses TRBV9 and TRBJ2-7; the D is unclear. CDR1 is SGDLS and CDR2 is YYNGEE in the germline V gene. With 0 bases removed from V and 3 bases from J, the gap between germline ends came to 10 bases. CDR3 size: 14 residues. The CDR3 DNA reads TGTGCCAGCAGCGTAGATGAAGGGAACTACGAGCAGTACTTC. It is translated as CASSVDEGNYEQYF.

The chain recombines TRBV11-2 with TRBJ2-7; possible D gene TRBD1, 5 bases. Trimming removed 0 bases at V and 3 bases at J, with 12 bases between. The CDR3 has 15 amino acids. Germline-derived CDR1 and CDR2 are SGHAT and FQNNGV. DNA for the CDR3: TGTGCCAGCAGCTTAGATAATACAGGTCTCTACGAGCAGTACTTC. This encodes CASSLDNTGLYEQYF.

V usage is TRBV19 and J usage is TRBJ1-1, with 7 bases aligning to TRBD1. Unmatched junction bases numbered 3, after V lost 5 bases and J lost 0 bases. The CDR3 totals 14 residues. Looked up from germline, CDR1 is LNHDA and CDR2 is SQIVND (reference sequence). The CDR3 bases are TGTGCCAGTAGTCTCACAGGGGTGAACACTGAAGCTTTCTTT. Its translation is CASSLTGVNTEAFF. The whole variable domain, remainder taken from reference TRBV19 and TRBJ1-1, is DGGITQSPKYLFRKEGQNVTLSCEQNLNHDAMYWYRQDPGQGLRLIYYSQIVNDFQKGDIAEGYSVSREKKESFPLTVTSAQKNPTAFYLCASSLTGVNTEAFFGQGTRLTVV.

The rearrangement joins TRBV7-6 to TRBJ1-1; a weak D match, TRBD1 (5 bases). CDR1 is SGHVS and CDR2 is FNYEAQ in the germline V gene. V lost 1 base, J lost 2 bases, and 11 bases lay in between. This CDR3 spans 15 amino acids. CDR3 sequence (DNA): TGTGCCAGCAGCTTAGTCCCGGGGACCAACACTGAAGCTTTCTTT. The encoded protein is CASSLVPGTNTEAFF.

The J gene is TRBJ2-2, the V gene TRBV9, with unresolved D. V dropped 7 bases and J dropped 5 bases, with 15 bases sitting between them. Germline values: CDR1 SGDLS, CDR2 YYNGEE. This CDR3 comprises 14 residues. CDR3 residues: CASLSPNGTGELFF. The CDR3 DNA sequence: TGTGCCAGCTTAAGCCCTAATGGAACCGGGGAGCTGTTTTTT.

CDR3: CASSRDRVSNQPQHF. The CDR3 region has the DNA TGTGCCAGCAGCCGGGACAGGGTAAGCAATCAGCCCCAGCATTTT. The rearrangement uses TRBV7-8 and TRBJ1-5; 9 nucleotides match TRBD1. Germline CDR1 SGHVS, CDR2 FQNEAQ. V lost 5 bases to trimming and J lost 1 base; unmatched junction nucleotides: 3. The CDR3 length is 15 residues.

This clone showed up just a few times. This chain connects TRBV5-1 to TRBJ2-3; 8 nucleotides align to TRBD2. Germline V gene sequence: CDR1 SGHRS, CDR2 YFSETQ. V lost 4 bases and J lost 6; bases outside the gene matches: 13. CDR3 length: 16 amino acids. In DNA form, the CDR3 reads TGCGCCAGCAGCCCTCCCCAGCGGGGGAGCCTCGATACGCAGTATTTT. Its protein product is CASSPPQRGSLDTQYF.

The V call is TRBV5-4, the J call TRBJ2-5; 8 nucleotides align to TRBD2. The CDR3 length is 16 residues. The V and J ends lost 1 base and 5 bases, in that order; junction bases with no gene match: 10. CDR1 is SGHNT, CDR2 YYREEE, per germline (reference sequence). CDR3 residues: CASSLFLAGLGETQYF. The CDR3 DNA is TGTGCCAGCAGCTTGTTCTTAGCGGGGCTGGGGGAGACCCAGTACTTC.

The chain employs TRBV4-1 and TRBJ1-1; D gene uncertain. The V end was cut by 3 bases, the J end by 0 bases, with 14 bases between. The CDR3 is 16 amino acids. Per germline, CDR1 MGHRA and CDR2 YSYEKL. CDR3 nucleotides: TGCGCCAGCAGCCAGCCCGCCATCCCCGTGAACACTGAAGCTTTCTTT. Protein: CASSQPAIPVNTEAFF.

The CDR3 DNA reads as TGCGCCAGCAGCTCCCAGGTAGCGGGGGGCACCGGGGAGCTGTTTTTT. Its protein product is CASSSQVAGGTGELFF. V gene TRBV5-1 combines with J gene TRBJ2-2; TRBD2 matches 10 bases. Germline V gene lookup returns CDR1 SGHRS and CDR2 YFSETQ. After removal of 3 bases from V and 4 bases from J, the junction contained 6 bases not matched to a gene. The CDR3 is 16 amino acids.

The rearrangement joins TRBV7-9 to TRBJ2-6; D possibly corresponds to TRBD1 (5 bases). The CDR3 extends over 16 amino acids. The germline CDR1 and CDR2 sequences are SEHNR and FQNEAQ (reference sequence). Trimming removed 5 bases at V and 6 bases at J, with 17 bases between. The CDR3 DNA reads TGTGCCAGCAGCAACCTGGAAGGGGTTGTGGCCAACGTCCTGACTTTC. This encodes CASSNLEGVVANVLTF. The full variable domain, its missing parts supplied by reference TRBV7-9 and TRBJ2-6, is DTGVSQNPRHKITKRGQNVTFRCDPISEHNRLYWYRQTLGQGPEFLTYFQNEAQLEKSRLLSDRFSAERPKGSFSTLEIQRTEQGDSAMYLCASSNLEGVVANVLTFGAGSRLTVL.

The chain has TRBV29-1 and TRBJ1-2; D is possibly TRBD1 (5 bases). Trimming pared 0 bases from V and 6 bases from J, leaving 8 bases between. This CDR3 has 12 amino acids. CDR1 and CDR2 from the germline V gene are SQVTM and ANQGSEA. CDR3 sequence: CSVEDRVNGYTF. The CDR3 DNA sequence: TGCAGCGTTGAAGACAGGGTAAATGGCTACACCTTC.

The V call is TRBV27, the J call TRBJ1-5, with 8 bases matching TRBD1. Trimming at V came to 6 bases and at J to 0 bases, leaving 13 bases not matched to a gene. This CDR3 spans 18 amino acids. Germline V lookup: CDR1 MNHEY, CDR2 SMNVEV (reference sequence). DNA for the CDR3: TGTGCCAGCAGCCTGACAGGGGAAGGACTAGGTAGCAATCAGCCCCAGCATTTT. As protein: CASSLTGEGLGSNQPQHF.

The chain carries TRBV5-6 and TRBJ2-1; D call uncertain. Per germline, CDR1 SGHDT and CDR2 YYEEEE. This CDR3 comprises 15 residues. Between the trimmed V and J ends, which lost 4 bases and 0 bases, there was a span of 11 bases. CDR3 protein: CASSRVPSSYNEQFF. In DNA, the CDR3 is TGTGCCAGCAGCCGGGTCCCCAGCTCCTACAATGAGCAGTTCTTC.

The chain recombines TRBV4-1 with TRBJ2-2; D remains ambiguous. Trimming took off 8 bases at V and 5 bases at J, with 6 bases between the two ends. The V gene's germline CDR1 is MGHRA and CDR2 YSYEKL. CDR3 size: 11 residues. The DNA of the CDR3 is TGCGCCAGCCGAACGACCGGGGAGCTGTTTTTT. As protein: CASRTTGELFF.

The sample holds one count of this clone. CDR3 sequence reads: CASRTGRTLNEKLFF. The CDR3 coding sequence is TGTGCCAGCAGGACCGGACGGACGCTTAATGAAAAACTGTTTTTT. The V gene is TRBV5-6, the J gene TRBJ1-4; D is undetermined. From germline, CDR1 is SGHDT and CDR2 YYEEEE. The CDR3 loop spans 15 amino acids. Trimming took 5 bases from V and 4 from J, leaving 15 bases between them.

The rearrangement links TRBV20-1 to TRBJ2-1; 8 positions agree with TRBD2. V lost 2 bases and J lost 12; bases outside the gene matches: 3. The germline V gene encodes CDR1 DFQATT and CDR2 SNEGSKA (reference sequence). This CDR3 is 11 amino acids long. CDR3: CSARQRGPQFF. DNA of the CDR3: TGCAGTGCTAGACAGCGGGGGCCGCAGTTCTTC.

The CDR3 nucleotides read TGTGCCAGCGCGGCAGGCTTCGGGAATACGCAGTATTTT. It encodes CASAAGFGNTQYF. The chain combines TRBV6-1 with TRBJ2-3, with D perhaps matching TRBD2 (5 bases). The CDR3 sequence is 13 residues long. Germline values: CDR1 MNHNS, CDR2 SASEGT. Trimming took off 8 bases at V and 7 bases at J, with 16 bases between the two ends.

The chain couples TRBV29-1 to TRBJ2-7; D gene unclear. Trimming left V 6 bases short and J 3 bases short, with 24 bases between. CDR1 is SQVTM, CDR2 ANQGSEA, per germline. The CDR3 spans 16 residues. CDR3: CSVINLRFRASYEQYF. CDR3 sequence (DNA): TGCAGCGTCATAAACTTGCGGTTCCGAGCCAGCTACGAGCAGTACTTC.

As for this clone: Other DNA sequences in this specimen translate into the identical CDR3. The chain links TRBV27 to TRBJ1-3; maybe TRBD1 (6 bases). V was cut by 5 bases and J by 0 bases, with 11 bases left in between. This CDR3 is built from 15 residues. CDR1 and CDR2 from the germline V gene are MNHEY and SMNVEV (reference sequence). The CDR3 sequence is CASSITGSSGNTIYF. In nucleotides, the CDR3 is TGTGCCAGCAGTATAACAGGGAGCTCTGGAAACACCATATATTTT.

The CDR3 sequence is CASSMGLGFVNEQFF. The CDR3 DNA follows: TGTGCCAGTAGTATGGGACTAGGTTTCGTCAATGAGCAGTTCTTC. The chain uses TRBV19 and TRBJ2-1; 8 nucleotides align to TRBD2. The CDR3 contains 15 residues. The germline CDR1 and CDR2 sequences are LNHDA and SQIVND (reference sequence). Trimming cost V 3 bases and J 6 bases; bases outside gene matches: 7.